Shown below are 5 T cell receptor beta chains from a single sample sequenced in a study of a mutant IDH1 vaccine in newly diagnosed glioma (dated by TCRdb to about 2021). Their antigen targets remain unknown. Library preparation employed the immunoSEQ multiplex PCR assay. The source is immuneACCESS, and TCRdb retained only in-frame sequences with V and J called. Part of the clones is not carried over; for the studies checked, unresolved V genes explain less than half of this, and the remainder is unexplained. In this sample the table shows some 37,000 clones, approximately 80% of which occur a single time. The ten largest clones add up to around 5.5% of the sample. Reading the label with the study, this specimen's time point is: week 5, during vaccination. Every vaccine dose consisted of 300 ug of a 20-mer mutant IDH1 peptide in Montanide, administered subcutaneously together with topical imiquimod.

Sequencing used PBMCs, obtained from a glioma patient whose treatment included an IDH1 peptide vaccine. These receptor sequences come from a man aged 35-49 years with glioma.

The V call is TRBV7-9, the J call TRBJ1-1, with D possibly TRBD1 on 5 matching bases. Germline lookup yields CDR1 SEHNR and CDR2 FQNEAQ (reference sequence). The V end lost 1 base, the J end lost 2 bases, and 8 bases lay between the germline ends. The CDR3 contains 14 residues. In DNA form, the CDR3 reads TGTGCCAGCAGCTTAGGCAGGGATAACACTGAAGCTTTCTTT. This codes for CASSLGRDNTEAFF.

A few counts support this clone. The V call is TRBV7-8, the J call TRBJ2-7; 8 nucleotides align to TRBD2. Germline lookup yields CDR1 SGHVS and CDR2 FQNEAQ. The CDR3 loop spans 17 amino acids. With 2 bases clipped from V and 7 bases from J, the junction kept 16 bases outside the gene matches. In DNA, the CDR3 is TGTGCCAGCAGCTTACCGCTTATCGGGGGGGACACGGGGGAGCAGTACTTC. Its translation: CASSLPLIGGDTGEQYF.

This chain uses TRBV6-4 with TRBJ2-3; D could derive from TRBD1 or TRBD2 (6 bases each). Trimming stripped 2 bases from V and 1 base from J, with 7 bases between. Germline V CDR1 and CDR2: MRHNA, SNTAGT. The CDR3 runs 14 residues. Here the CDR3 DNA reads TGTGCCAGCAGTGACAGGGGGGGCACAGATACGCAGTATTTT. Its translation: CASSDRGGTDTQYF.

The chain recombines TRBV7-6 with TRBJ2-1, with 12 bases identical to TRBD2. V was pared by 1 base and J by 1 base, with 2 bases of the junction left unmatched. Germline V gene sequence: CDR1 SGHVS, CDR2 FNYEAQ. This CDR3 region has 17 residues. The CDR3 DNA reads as TGTGCCAGCAGCTTAGGAGGACTAGCGGGGTCCTACAATGAGCAGTTCTTC. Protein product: CASSLGGLAGSYNEQFF. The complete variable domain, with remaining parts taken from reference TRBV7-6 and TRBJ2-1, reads GAGVSQSPRYKVTKRGQDVALRCDPISGHVSLYWYRQALGQGPEFLTYFNYEAQQDKSGLPNDRFSAERPEGSISTLTIQRTEQRDSAMYRCASSLGGLAGSYNEQFFGPGTRLTVL.

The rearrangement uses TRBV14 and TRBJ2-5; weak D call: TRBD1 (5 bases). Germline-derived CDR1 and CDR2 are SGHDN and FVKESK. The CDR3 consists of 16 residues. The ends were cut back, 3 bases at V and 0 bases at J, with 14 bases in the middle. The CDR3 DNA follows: TGTGCCAGCAGCCAGACGGACAACCTTTACCAAGAGACCCAGTACTTC. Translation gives CASSQTDNLYQETQYF.